A single T cell receptor beta chain is shown here with its context. A much more abundant neighbour one base away suggests this may be a read error. The data belong to a study of tumor-infiltrating lymphocytes in primary liver carcinoma. With a constant-region primer, TCR beta cDNA was made from 450 to 500 ng of total RNA. Libraries for TCR beta were built through three nested multiplex PCR rounds, which together made up a slightly modified ARM-PCR procedure. For about 11 cycles apiece, the opening two PCR rounds ran with TRBV1-TRBV30 forward primers and a C-beta reverse primer. TCRdb reprocessed the multiplex PCR reads via MiXCR and lists one record per CDR3 protein. The table lists approximately 330,000 distinct CDR3 sequences, around 60% of them singletons. They got blood RNA out of unsorted whole blood and also pulled out germline DNA. Germline values: CDR1 MNHNY, CDR2 SVGAGI (reference sequence). The CDR3 covers 14 residues.

The source of this sequence is a man aged 40-49 years with primary liver carcinoma and hepatitis B virus infection. This sequence joins TRBV6-6 and TRBJ1-5, with D unclear. Sequencing used peripheral blood. CDR3 sequence reads: CVSSSQVRDQPQHF. In DNA, the CDR3 is TGTGTCAGCAGTTCGCAGGTCCGGGATCAGCCCCAGCATTTT.